The 24 T cell receptor beta chains in this list originate from one sample, sequenced in a study of blood T cell repertoires in COVID-19. The method was immunoSEQ multiplex PCR; TCRdb's version includes in-frame clones alone and lacks a portion of them. Of around 160,000 clones in the sample, about 92% were seen once. Sequenced: peripheral blood. These receptors were obtained from a man aged 55 to 70 with active or convalescent COVID-19.

This clone was seen only a few times. The rearrangement links TRBV11-2 to TRBJ2-7, with 11 bases aligning to TRBD1. Germline assignment: CDR1 SGHAT and CDR2 FQNNGV. The CDR3 has 18 amino acids. J lost 0 bases, V lost 1 base, and 8 bases had no gene match. In DNA, the CDR3 is TGTGCCAGCAGCTTAGTGGTCGGGACAGGGGGTTCCTCCTACGAGCAGTACTTC. This sequence encodes CASSLVVGTGGSSYEQYF.

V is TRBV6-5 and J is TRBJ1-2; D may be TRBD1 (6 bases). V lost 5 bases, J lost 3 bases, and 13 bases lay in between. CDR1 and CDR2 from the germline V gene are MNHEY and SVGAGI. This CDR3 region has 14 residues. CDR3 residues: CASSRGAEDYGYTF. In DNA form, the CDR3 reads TGTGCCAGCAGTCGGGGGGCTGAAGACTATGGCTACACCTTC.

This chain links TRBV11-3 with TRBJ2-2; the match to TRBD1 covers 7 bases. Per the germline V gene, CDR1 is SGHNT and CDR2 is YENEEA. This CDR3 is 15 amino acids long. V lost 4 bases to trimming and J lost 1 base; unmatched junction nucleotides: 3. In DNA, the CDR3 is TGTGCCAGCAGCTCCGGGACAGAGAACACCGGGGAGCTGTTTTTT. Translated: CASSSGTENTGELFF.

This chain connects TRBV11-2 to TRBJ1-1; D is possibly TRBD1 (5 bases). This CDR3 region has 12 residues. Germline V gene data show CDR1 as SGHAT and CDR2 as FQNNGV. Trimming took off 5 bases at V and 5 bases at J, with 9 bases between the two ends. The CDR3 region has the DNA TGTGCCAGCAGCACCAGGGAAACTGAAGCTTTCTTT. Its protein is CASSTRETEAFF.

This sequence joins TRBV10-3 and TRBJ2-1, with 12 nucleotides matching TRBD2. V lost 4 bases and J lost 7; bases outside the gene matches: 8. Germline assignment: CDR1 ENHRY and CDR2 SYGVKD. This CDR3 has 16 residues. CDR3: CAISVTVTSGGNEQFF. For the CDR3, the DNA is TGTGCCATCAGTGTGACGGTGACTAGCGGGGGTAATGAGCAGTTCTTC.

The genes are TRBV11-2 and TRBJ2-7, with D possibly being TRBD2 (6 bases). Germline V gives CDR1 SGHAT, CDR2 FQNNGV. Trimming took 1 base from V and 4 from J, leaving 11 bases between them. The CDR3 covers 14 residues. This CDR3 reads CASSLGGELYEQYF. In nucleotides, the CDR3 is TGTGCCAGCAGCTTAGGGGGGGAGCTATACGAGCAGTACTTC.

J is TRBJ2-7 and V is TRBV6-5; 8 nucleotides line up with TRBD2. Looked up from germline, CDR1 is MNHEY and CDR2 is SVGAGI. There are 15 residues in the CDR3. With V trimmed by 6 bases and J by 0 bases, 7 bases remained unmatched. The CDR3 reads CASRRLASSSYEQYF. The DNA for the CDR3 is TGTGCCAGCAGAAGACTAGCGAGTAGCTCCTACGAGCAGTACTTC.

This clone was detected once. The chain is built from TRBV6-5 and TRBJ1-1, with 7 bases lining up with TRBD1. Germline V gene sequence: CDR1 MNHEY, CDR2 SVGAGI. The CDR3 has 15 residues. Trimming took 10 bases from V and 1 from J; bases not matched to a gene: 12. This CDR3 reads CATQEQGVGNTEAFF. The CDR3 DNA sequence: TGTGCCACACAGGAGCAGGGGGTCGGGAACACTGAAGCTTTCTTT.

This clone has more than one count but fewer than ten. V is TRBV5-1 and J is TRBJ1-2; 8 nucleotides match TRBD1. The V gene end was trimmed by 4 bases and the J gene end by 4 bases; junction bases not matched to a gene: 3. The CDR3 runs to 13 residues. In germline, CDR1 is SGHRS, CDR2 YFSETQ. The CDR3 loop is CASSEGQVYGYTF. CDR3 DNA sequence: TGCGCCAGCAGCGAGGGACAGGTCTATGGCTACACCTTC.

This chain links TRBV19 with TRBJ1-1; D is unclear. Trimming pared 1 base from V and 2 bases from J, leaving 11 bases between. The CDR3 has 15 residues. The germline V gene has CDR1 LNHDA and CDR2 SQIVND (reference sequence). CDR3 bases: TGTGCCAGTAGTATAGGATCGGCGGGCAACACTGAAGCTTTCTTT. Translating it yields CASSIGSAGNTEAFF.

The chain employs TRBV7-9 and TRBJ1-5, with no clear D. CDR1 and CDR2 from the germline V gene are SEHNR and FQNEAQ (reference sequence). The CDR3 is 12 residues long. The V end lost 3 bases, the J end lost 7 bases, and 7 bases lay between the germline ends. The CDR3 protein is CASSFGRQPQHF. The CDR3 DNA reads as TGTGCCAGCAGCTTCGGTCGGCAGCCCCAGCATTTT.

The J gene is TRBJ1-5, the V gene TRBV3-1 (or the pseudogene TRBV3-2); D is undetermined. The germline V gene encodes CDR1 LGHDT and CDR2 YNNKEL (reference sequence). Trimming shortened V by 3 bases and J by 1 base, and 7 bases separated the two germline ends. This CDR3 has 14 residues. The CDR3 sequence: CASSHGQSNQPQHF. In DNA, the CDR3 is TGTGCCAGCAGCCATGGGCAGAGCAATCAGCCCCAGCATTTT.

The chain is built from TRBV19 and TRBJ2-3; D is perhaps TRBD2 (6 bases). The V and J ends lost 6 bases and 0 bases respectively, with 13 bases between them. The CDR3 totals 15 residues. CDR1 and CDR2 from the germline V gene are LNHDA and SQIVND (reference sequence). The CDR3 nucleotides are TGTGCCAGTAGGCGGGGTTATTCTAGCACAGATACGCAGTATTTT. Its protein product is CASRRGYSSTDTQYF.

The rearrangement links TRBV10-3 to TRBJ1-2, with D maybe TRBD1 (5 bases). Germline V gives CDR1 ENHRY, CDR2 SYGVKD. The germline V and J ends were trimmed by 3 bases and 1 base, with 15 bases remaining between them. The CDR3 runs 16 residues. This CDR3 reads CAISDVMTENNYGYTF. For the CDR3, the DNA is TGTGCCATCAGTGATGTCATGACAGAGAATAACTATGGCTACACCTTC.

The chain employs TRBV29-1 and TRBJ2-7; D is perhaps TRBD1 (6 bases). Germline values: CDR1 SQVTM, CDR2 ANQGSEA. This CDR3 has 11 amino acids. Trimming took off 7 bases at V and 1 base at J, with 8 bases between the two ends. CDR3 in DNA: TGCAGCGCCGGACAGTCCTACGAGCAGTACTTC. As protein: CSAGQSYEQYF.

In this sample, this clone turned up once. The chain combines TRBV11-2 with TRBJ1-6; maybe TRBD1 (6 bases). V was clipped by 5 bases and J by 7 bases, with 12 bases between them. The CDR3 length is 14 residues. Per germline, CDR1 SGHAT and CDR2 FQNNGV. DNA for the CDR3: TGTGCCAGCAGCGAGGGACAACCAAATTCACCCCTCCACTTT. The encoded protein is CASSEGQPNSPLHF.

In this sample, this clone turned up once. The gene calls are TRBV24-1 and TRBJ2-7; D not certain. The germline V and J ends were trimmed by 4 bases and 6 bases, with 6 bases remaining between them. Germline-derived CDR1 and CDR2 are KGHDR and SFDVKD. This CDR3 contains 11 residues. CDR3 nucleotide sequence: TGTGCCACCAGTGACGGGTTCGAGCAGTACTTC. Its protein is CATSDGFEQYF.

J is TRBJ1-2 and V is TRBV19, with TRBD1 matching 7 bases. This CDR3 has 12 amino acids. The V segment lost 4 bases and the J segment 7 bases; nucleotides outside the gene matches: 3. In germline, CDR1 is LNHDA, CDR2 SQIVND (reference sequence). The CDR3 DNA reads as TGTGCCAGTAGTACCCGACAGGGTGGCTACACCTTC. Its protein is CASSTRQGGYTF.

Remarks on this clone: The sample has other DNA sequences that encode this CDR3 too. V usage is TRBV5-1 and J usage is TRBJ1-2; D not resolved. The CDR3 sequence is 12 residues long. Germline assignment: CDR1 SGHRS and CDR2 YFSETQ. V was cut by 0 bases and J by 5 bases, with 5 bases left in between. CDR3 protein: CASSLAGYGYTF. As DNA, the CDR3 is TGCGCCAGCAGCTTGGCGGGATATGGCTACACCTTC.

The CDR3 nucleotides are TGTGCCAGTAGTCCTGGAACTATCACCGGGGAGCTGTTTTTT. This sequence encodes CASSPGTITGELFF. The chain employs TRBV19 and TRBJ2-2; no reliable D call. V lost 5 bases and J 4 bases, leaving 11 bases between the germline ends. In germline, CDR1 is LNHDA, CDR2 SQIVND (reference sequence). CDR3 length equals 14 residues.

CDR3 sequence: CASSIRFGGAVGTEAFF. As DNA, the CDR3 is TGTGCCAGCAGCATACGATTCGGGGGGGCGGTGGGCACTGAAGCTTTCTTT. V is TRBV7-2 and J is TRBJ1-1; a weak D match, TRBD1 (6 bases). CDR1 is SGHTA, CDR2 FQGNSA, per germline. The CDR3 length is 17 residues. Trimming shortened V by 5 bases and J by 4 bases, and 23 bases separated the two germline ends.

This clone was recorded once. V is TRBV9 and J is TRBJ1-5; 7 nucleotides match TRBD1. V lost 3 bases, J lost 4 bases, and 7 bases stayed unmatched. The CDR3 extends over 15 amino acids. Germline-derived CDR1 and CDR2 are SGDLS and YYNGEE. The CDR3 sequence: CASSGQGFGNQPQHF. The CDR3 DNA reads as TGTGCCAGCAGCGGACAGGGTTTTGGAAATCAGCCCCAGCATTTT.

The chain is built from TRBV19 and TRBJ2-6, with TRBD1 as a possible D gene (6 bases). V was pared by 9 bases and J by 1 base, with 13 bases between. Per the germline V gene, CDR1 is LNHDA and CDR2 is SQIVND (reference sequence). The CDR3 is 15 amino acids. CDR3 DNA sequence: TGTGCCAGCTGGGAAGGGGGATCTGGGGCCAACGTCCTGACTTTC. Its translation is CASWEGGSGANVLTF.

The CDR3 DNA sequence: TGTGCCAGCAGCACGAGGGGGAATCAGCCCCAGCATTTT. It translates to CASSTRGNQPQHF. J is TRBJ1-5 and V is TRBV7-2; D may be TRBD1 (6 bases). The CDR3 is made up of 13 amino acids. CDR1 is SGHTA and CDR2 is FQGNSA in the germline V gene. V lost 5 bases, J lost 4 bases, and 9 bases lay in between.